The source of this T cell receptor beta chain is a study of shared clonotypes between healthy human individuals. As regards this clone: Its cognate antigen is unknown.

V lost 8 bases to trimming and J lost 2 bases; unmatched junction nucleotides: 5. This CDR3 region has 15 residues. Germline loops: CDR1 SNHLY, CDR2 FYNNEI. Sequencing used immunoSEQ multiplex PCR; TCRdb keeps in-frame clones, though not all of them. There are more than 2 million clones in the sample; roughly 94% occur only once, and 0.13% lies in the top ten. Study results and limitations: Clonotypes shared by all four sorted-subset donors had higher generation probabilities than non-shared clonotypes.

The clonotype comes from a man younger than 35 in good health. The J gene is TRBJ2-6, the V gene TRBV2, with TRBD1 matching over 8 bases. Sequenced: naive CD4+ T cells sorted from blood. This sample's subset: CD45RA+ positively selected. CDR3 nucleotides: TGTGCCAGCGGGGCAGGGGGCGCTGGGGCCAACGTCCTGACTTTC. It encodes CASGAGGAGANVLTF.